The 29 T cell receptor beta chains below come from one sample, sequenced in a study of shared clonotypes between healthy human individuals. TCRdb keeps only in-frame clones here, not all; method: immunoSEQ multiplex PCR. The profile shows about 1.1 million clones, approximately 80% of them singletons. The sequenced sample was memory CD4+ T cells from PBMCs. Subset reported: CD45RA-negative fraction. The receptor set was obtained from a man younger than 30 in good health. Some clones in this sample may be carry-over from other donors' samples.

The gene calls are TRBV4-1 and TRBJ2-4, with 9 bases that match TRBD1. The CDR3 totals 17 residues. The germline CDR1 and CDR2 sequences are MGHRA and YSYEKL. V shed 0 bases, J shed 0 bases, and the junction held 3 bases outside the gene matches. The CDR3 here is CASSQEGTGLAKNIQYF. In DNA, the CDR3 is TGCGCCAGCAGCCAAGAAGGGACAGGGCTAGCCAAAAACATTCAGTACTTC.

Points on this clone: Just one base apart from a much larger clone, this may be a read error. The chain couples TRBV15 to TRBJ2-5, with a possible D match to TRBD1 (6 bases). Germline V gene sequence: CDR1 LNHNV, CDR2 YYDKDF (reference sequence). The CDR3 loop spans 14 amino acids. The CDR3 coding sequence is TGTGCCACCAGCAGAGCCGGGACATACTACGAGCAGCACTTC. It is translated as CATSRAGTYYEQHF.

The chain carries TRBV15 and TRBJ2-1, with D tentatively TRBD2 (5 bases). V was cut by 0 bases and J by 5 bases, with 14 bases left in between. Germline assignment: CDR1 LNHNV and CDR2 YYDKDF (reference sequence). The CDR3 covers 16 residues. The CDR3 is CATSRDFGLNNNEQFF. CDR3 coding DNA: TGTGCCACCAGCAGAGATTTCGGACTGAACAACAATGAGCAGTTCTTC.

The J gene is TRBJ2-2, the V gene TRBV5-1, with D unclear. The CDR3 contains 19 residues. Trimming stripped 4 bases from V and 0 bases from J, with 22 bases between. Germline-derived CDR1 and CDR2 are SGHRS and YFSETQ. CDR3 sequence (DNA): TGCGCCAGCAGCCTCCCGCCCACTGCGAACCCAGCGAACACCGGGGAGCTGTTTTTT. This sequence encodes CASSLPPTANPANTGELFF.

The rearrangement uses TRBV6-1 and TRBJ1-5; 12 bases align to TRBD1. The CDR3 runs 18 residues. Germline trimming cut 4 bases from V and 0 bases from J; bases unmatched to any gene: 7. Germline CDR1 is MNHNS and CDR2 is SASEGT. CDR3 sequence (DNA): TGTGCCAGCAGTGCGGGACAGGGGGCCCTTTATAGCAATCAGCCCCAGCATTTT. Translating gives CASSAGQGALYSNQPQHF.

The chain recombines TRBV2 with TRBJ2-1; 8 positions match TRBD1. The CDR3 spans 15 residues. Germline loops: CDR1 SNHLY, CDR2 FYNNEI. The V and J ends lost 6 bases and 4 bases, in that order; junction bases with no gene match: 8. As DNA, the CDR3 is TGTGCCAGCAGCCACGACAGGGGCGCTTACAATGAGCAGTTCTTC. Its translation is CASSHDRGAYNEQFF.

The V and J genes are TRBV9 and TRBJ1-2; D is unresolved. V lost 0 bases and J 3 bases, leaving 18 bases between the germline ends. CDR3 size: 17 residues. CDR1 is SGDLS, CDR2 YYNGEE, per germline. This chain's CDR3 is CASSVDKGPAKYYGYTF. CDR3 DNA: TGTGCCAGCAGCGTAGACAAGGGTCCCGCGAAATACTATGGCTACACCTTC.

V is TRBV9 and J is TRBJ2-7; possible D gene TRBD2, 6 bases. There are 16 residues in the CDR3. The germline CDR1 and CDR2 sequences are SGDLS and YYNGEE. V lost 4 bases, J lost 8 bases, and 25 bases lay in between. CDR3 residues: CASSPTWGRDFTQQYF. The CDR3 nucleotides read TGTGCCAGCAGCCCGACCTGGGGCCGGGACTTTACGCAGCAGTACTTC.

The chain couples TRBV7-2 to TRBJ1-1; the match to TRBD1 covers 8 bases. The J segment lost 3 bases and the V segment lost 5 bases, leaving 8 bases of the junction unmatched. CDR3 length: 15 amino acids. Germline V gene lookup returns CDR1 SGHTA and CDR2 FQGNSA. CDR3: CASSGQQGAHTEAFF. In DNA, the CDR3 is TGTGCCAGCAGCGGACAGCAGGGGGCCCACACTGAAGCTTTCTTT.

Remarks on this clone: This sample also contains other DNA sequences that code for the same CDR3. The V and J genes are TRBV27 and TRBJ2-1; D remains ambiguous. The CDR3 extends over 11 amino acids. Germline CDR1 is MNHEY and CDR2 is SMNVEV (reference sequence). Trimming took off 4 bases at V and 8 bases at J, with 6 bases between the two ends. CDR3 sequence reads: CASSSRDEQFF. The CDR3 nucleotides read TGTGCCAGCAGTTCTAGGGATGAGCAGTTCTTC.

CDR3 region: CASSLFVPGPSYGYTF. CDR3 nucleotides: TGTGCCAGCAGCTTGTTTGTCCCAGGGCCCTCCTATGGCTACACCTTC. V and J are TRBV5-6 and TRBJ1-2, with D possibly TRBD1 on 5 matching bases. Trimming shortened V by 1 base and J by 4 bases, and 17 bases separated the two germline ends. The germline V gene has CDR1 SGHDT and CDR2 YYEEEE. The CDR3 totals 16 residues.

CDR3 sequence (DNA): TGTGCCAGCAGTGAGCGGCGGAGCTCCTACAATGAGCAGTTCTTC. It translates to CASSERRSSYNEQFF. This rearrangement joins TRBV6-1 to TRBJ2-1; unclear D gene. CDR3 size: 15 residues. V shed 3 bases and J shed 0 bases, with 9 bases lying between them. Germline-derived CDR1 and CDR2 are MNHNS and SASEGT.

The chain recombines TRBV7-8 with TRBJ2-2, with 9 bases identical to TRBD2. This CDR3 has 20 residues. Trimming removed 7 bases from V and 5 bases from J; junction bases left unmatched: 23. Germline-derived CDR1 and CDR2 are SGHVS and FQNEAQ. CDR3 region: CASTNRVPLSGSRVTGELFF. The CDR3 bases are TGTGCCAGCACCAACCGGGTCCCTCTTAGCGGGAGTAGGGTGACCGGGGAGCTGTTTTTT.

The chain employs TRBV11-3 and TRBJ2-7; 8 nucleotides align to TRBD1. V lost 5 bases to trimming and J lost 6 bases; unmatched junction nucleotides: 9. The germline V gene encodes CDR1 SGHNT and CDR2 YENEEA. The CDR3 length is 14 residues. The CDR3 spells CASSPWTGSAEQYF. CDR3 nucleotide sequence: TGTGCCAGCAGCCCGTGGACAGGGTCGGCCGAGCAGTACTTC.

The genes are TRBV18 and TRBJ2-1; TRBD1 aligns across 9 bases. The length of the CDR3 is 16 residues. Per germline, CDR1 KGHSH and CDR2 LQKENI. The J segment lost 7 bases and the V segment lost 6 bases, leaving 13 bases of the junction unmatched. CDR3 amino acids: CASSRAGTGRPNEQFF. CDR3 sequence (DNA): TGTGCCAGCTCCCGGGCCGGGACAGGGAGGCCAAATGAGCAGTTCTTC.

The chain links TRBV30 to TRBJ2-5; the D gene is possibly TRBD1 (6 bases). The CDR3 contains 15 residues. Germline lookup yields CDR1 GTSNPN and CDR2 SVGIG (reference sequence). Trimming stripped 1 base from V and 2 bases from J, with 14 bases between. The CDR3 here is CAWSALGGAQETQYF. For the CDR3, the DNA is TGTGCCTGGAGTGCGTTAGGGGGAGCACAAGAGACCCAGTACTTC.

The chain's CDR3 is CASSSLHTSYGYTF. CDR3 in DNA: TGTGCCAGCAGTTCCCTGCATACTAGCTATGGCTACACCTTC. V gene TRBV6-6 combines with J gene TRBJ1-2; no clear D gene. Trimming pared 4 bases from V and 4 bases from J, leaving 13 bases between. This CDR3 comprises 14 residues. Germline V gene data show CDR1 as MNHNY and CDR2 as SVGAGI (reference sequence).

The chain's CDR3 is CASSSGTGTYGYTF. The CDR3 nucleotides read TGTGCCAGCTCATCCGGGACAGGGACCTATGGCTACACCTTC. J is TRBJ1-2 and V is TRBV18, with 9 bases that match TRBD1. This CDR3 contains 14 residues. Germline V gene sequence: CDR1 KGHSH, CDR2 LQKENI. With V trimmed by 5 bases and J by 4 bases, 5 bases remained unmatched.

This chain links TRBV9 with TRBJ2-5; 9 bases are a match to TRBD1. CDR1 and CDR2 from the germline V gene are SGDLS and YYNGEE. The CDR3 contains 13 residues. Losses at the gene ends were 4 bases for V and 4 bases for J; bases not matched to a gene: 2. CDR3 DNA: TGTGCCAGCAGCTACAGGGGGCTAGAGACCCAGTACTTC. Amino acid sequence: CASSYRGLETQYF.

The chain employs TRBV7-9 and TRBJ1-2; D call uncertain. This CDR3 is 14 amino acids long. The germline V gene has CDR1 SEHNR and CDR2 FQNEAQ (reference sequence). With 5 bases removed from V and 6 bases from J, the gap between germline ends came to 16 bases. The CDR3 region has the DNA TGTGCCAGCAGCCCAAGTACGGGAGCTCATGGCTACACCTTC. Its protein product is CASSPSTGAHGYTF.

This clone has more than one count but fewer than ten. The chain is built from TRBV6-1 and TRBJ2-1, with D possibly TRBD2 on 5 matching bases. V lost 4 bases to trimming and J lost 4 bases, with 26 bases between them. Per germline, CDR1 MNHNS and CDR2 SASEGT. The CDR3 is 19 residues long. The CDR3 sequence is CASSVRPSTLYRGYNEQFF. DNA of the CDR3: TGTGCCAGCAGTGTGCGTCCTTCGACACTTTACCGGGGATACAATGAGCAGTTCTTC.

The chain employs TRBV27 and TRBJ2-6; D not certain. CDR1 and CDR2 from the germline V gene are MNHEY and SMNVEV (reference sequence). The CDR3 runs 16 residues. Trimming stripped 6 bases from V and 0 bases from J, with 12 bases between. For the CDR3, the DNA is TGTGCCAGCAGACGGGCCGCTAACTCTGGGGCCAACGTCCTGACTTTC. It specifies CASRRAANSGANVLTF. The complete variable domain, with remaining parts taken from reference TRBV27 and TRBJ2-6, reads EAQVTQNPRYLITVTGKKLTVTCSQNMNHEYMSWYRQDPGLGLRQIYYSMNVEVTDKGDVPEGYKVSRKEKRNFPLILESPSPNQTSLYFCASRRAANSGANVLTFGAGSRLTVL.

The CDR3 DNA sequence: TGTGCCAGCAGTGTGGAGGGGGAAGGCTATGGCTACACCTTC. Encoded protein: CASSVEGEGYGYTF. The chain links TRBV2 to TRBJ1-2; maybe TRBD1 (6 bases). CDR3 length equals 14 residues. V lost 4 bases and J 4 bases, leaving 13 bases between the germline ends. The germline V gene encodes CDR1 SNHLY and CDR2 FYNNEI.

This chain links TRBV6-6 with TRBJ1-1; D possibly corresponds to TRBD1 (5 bases). V was shortened by 4 bases and J by 3 bases, with 15 bases between the two germline ends. Per germline, CDR1 MNHNY and CDR2 SVGAGI (reference sequence). The CDR3 sequence is 15 residues long. DNA of the CDR3: TGTGCCAGCAGTTCCAAGGGGAGGGGATACACTGAAGCTTTCTTT. Translated, it gives CASSSKGRGYTEAFF.

In regard to this clone: Other nucleotide sequences in the sample specify the same CDR3. The V gene is TRBV6-5, the J gene TRBJ1-3; D remains unclear. The V gene lost 4 bases and the J gene lost 3 bases, with 7 bases spanning the gap. The CDR3 has 13 amino acids. Germline V CDR1 and CDR2: MNHEY, SVGAGI. The CDR3 protein is CASSLDGGNTIYF. The DNA of the CDR3 is TGTGCCAGCAGTTTGGACGGTGGAAACACCATATATTTT.

The chain carries TRBV28 and TRBJ2-7; D perhaps matches TRBD1 (6 bases). Trimming took 6 bases from V and 0 from J, leaving 12 bases between them. The CDR3 has 14 residues. From germline, CDR1 is MDHEN and CDR2 SYDVKM. CDR3 nucleotides: TGTGCCAGCAGCAAGACAGGAAGCTCCTACGAGCAGTACTTC. It encodes CASSKTGSSYEQYF. The whole variable domain, filled in from reference TRBV28 and TRBJ2-7, reads DVKVTQSSRYLVKRTGEKVFLECVQDMDHENMFWYRQDPGLGLRLIYFSYDVKMKEKGDIPEGYSVSREKKERFSLILESASTNQTSMYLCASSKTGSSYEQYFGPGTRLTVT.

The chain is built from TRBV29-1 and TRBJ2-5, with D unclear. Germline V lookup: CDR1 SQVTM, CDR2 ANQGSEA. The CDR3 has 12 residues. V lost 2 bases to trimming and J lost 5 bases, with 9 bases between them. The CDR3 here is CSVEIGWETQYF. CDR3 nucleotides: TGCAGCGTTGAAATCGGTTGGGAGACCCAGTACTTC.

On this clone itself: Other DNA sequences in this sample translate to the same CDR3. The chain couples TRBV10-3 to TRBJ2-1; 9 nucleotides agree with TRBD1. Trimming removed 0 bases from V and 4 bases from J; junction bases left unmatched: 1. This CDR3 spans 15 amino acids. Looked up from germline, CDR1 is ENHRY and CDR2 is SYGVKD. CDR3 in DNA: TGTGCCATCAGTGAGTCGGGACAGGGATACAATGAGCAGTTCTTC. This sequence encodes CAISESGQGYNEQFF.

V usage is TRBV4-2 and J usage is TRBJ2-3, with 11 positions matching TRBD2. Trimming removed 1 base from V and 5 bases from J; junction bases left unmatched: 5. The CDR3 is 16 amino acids. Germline assignment: CDR1 LGHNA and CDR2 YNFKEQ. The CDR3, as DNA: TGTGCCAGCAGCCAAGCTCCTACTAGCGGGAGAGATACGCAGTATTTT. Amino acid sequence: CASSQAPTSGRDTQYF.